One T cell receptor (beta chain) is described in this entry. Profiled with immunoSEQ multiplex PCR; TCRdb holds only in-frame clones, not every one. The table records about 140,000 clones, around 89% of them present only once. These data originate in a study of blood T cell repertoires in COVID-19. CDR3 length: 18 residues. Unmatched junction bases numbered 15, after V lost 4 bases and J lost 3 bases. Looked up from germline, CDR1 is LNHDA and CDR2 is SQIVND (reference sequence). The chain has TRBV19 and TRBJ2-7, with TRBD1 matching over 10 bases. The origin of this receptor is a woman aged 60 to 75 with active COVID-19. Source material: peripheral blood. The CDR3 sequence: CASSTATGTGVRVYEQYF. DNA for the CDR3: TGTGCCAGTAGTACCGCCACCGGGACAGGGGTTCGGGTCTACGAGCAGTACTTC.